Listed below are T cell receptor beta chains from one sample, sequenced in a study of T cell responses to AZD1222 COVID-19 vaccine. Clones were sequenced by immunoSEQ multiplex PCR, and TCRdb holds only the in-frame ones, with some missing. The table includes some 140,000 clones, less than 90% detected once. The specimen was peripheral blood, collected on day 0 of MenACWY control vaccination. Receptor source: an adult in good health. The CDR3 runs from the conserved cysteine through the conserved F or W. The D gene is left open where the match is weak. Size tells how often a clone was seen (once, few, many) or the class of an expanded clone, and some rows leave it out.

v_call	j_call	d_call	clone_size	cdr3_nt	cdr3_aa
TRBV7-2	TRBJ2-1	TRBD2	.	TGTGCCAGCAGCCCGCGACTAGCTATGAGTGAGCAGTTCTTC	CASSPRLAMSEQFF
TRBV15	TRBJ1-4	TRBD1	.	TGTGCCACCAGCAGAGATCGACAGGGGGGTAGACTGTTTTTT	CATSRDRQGGRLFF
TRBV25-1	TRBJ1-4	.	.	TGTGCCAGCAGGGGTCAGGGAGGGTTTAATGAAAAACTGTTTTTT	CASRGQGGFNEKLFF
TRBV5-1	TRBJ1-6	.	few	TGCGCCAGCAGCTTGGGCGCCGCATCGACGGCTTCACCCCTCCACTTT	CASSLGAASTASPLHF
TRBV7-9	TRBJ2-3	.	.	TGTGCCAGCAGCGTCTCTGGTGGGGGCACAGATACGCAGTATTTT	CASSVSGGGTDTQYF
TRBV7-9	TRBJ2-2	.	.	TGTGCCAGCAGCTACCTAACCGGGGAGCTGTTTTTT	CASSYLTGELFF
TRBV2	TRBJ1-2	.	.	TGTGCCAGCAGTGGCCCAGGTGGACCAAACTATGGCTACACCTTC	CASSGPGGPNYGYTF
TRBV4-1	TRBJ1-4	.	.	TGCGCCAGCAGCCCAGACTCAGGGTTTAATGAAAAACTGTTTTTT	CASSPDSGFNEKLFF
TRBV11-3	TRBJ2-1	.	many	TGTGCCAGCAGCTTAGATTTTATGGGGACTCCCCACAATGAGCAGTTCTTC	CASSLDFMGTPHNEQFF
TRBV5-8	TRBJ2-7	TRBD2	.	TGTGCCAGCAGCCCGGGGGGGACTCCCAAAAATTTTCGCTACGAGCAGTACTTC	CASSPGGTPKNFRYEQYF
TRBV27	TRBJ1-1	TRBD1	.	TGTGCCAGCAGCCCGACGACAGGGCGAGCTTTCTTT	CASSPTTGRAFF
TRBV29-1	TRBJ1-5	.	.	TGCAGCGTTGTAGTAGGGCGCAATCAGCCCCAGCATTTT	CSVVVGRNQPQHF
TRBV4-2	TRBJ2-5	TRBD2	.	TGTGCCAGCAGCCAAGCCCGTAGCGGGGGAGCAGAGACCCAGTACTTC	CASSQARSGGAETQYF
TRBV6-5	TRBJ1-4	TRBD1	.	TGTGCCAGCGGGCTCGGGACAGGGGGGAATGAAAAACTGTTTTTT	CASGLGTGGNEKLFF
TRBV9	TRBJ1-1	.	.	TGTGCCAGCAGCGTAGGGGTAGGGATCACTGAAGCTTTCTTT	CASSVGVGITEAFF
TRBV9	TRBJ1-5	TRBD1	.	TGTGCCAGCAGCCAGGGGGGAATCGGCAATCAGCCCCAGCATTTT	CASSQGGIGNQPQHF
TRBV27	TRBJ1-5	TRBD1	.	TGTGCCAGCAGCTCAACTGTAACCGGGACAGGGGTTCAGCCCCAGCATTTT	CASSSTVTGTGVQPQHF
TRBV12-5	TRBJ2-3	.	.	TGTGCTAGTGGTCCCATGGTGCCCACGCAGTATTTT	CASGPMVPTQYF
TRBV7-9	TRBJ1-3	.	.	TGTGCCAGCAGCGGCCCTCTGGCGACCTCTGGAAACACCATATATTTT	CASSGPLATSGNTIYF
TRBV10-3	TRBJ1-2	.	.	TGTGCCATCAGTGAAACACTCCACTATGGCTACACCTTC	CAISETLHYGYTF
TRBV3-1/TRBV3-2	TRBJ2-7	.	.	TGTGCCAGCAGCCCTCCTGTCTCCTACGAGCAGTACTTC	CASSPPVSYEQYF
TRBV11-3	TRBJ2-1	TRBD2	.	TGTGCCAGCAGCTTTAGCGGGACGGGTTACAATGAGCAGTTCTTC	CASSFSGTGYNEQFF
TRBV6-5	TRBJ2-1	.	.	TGTGCCAGCAGTTCTTCAGGGGTCGTTAGGGCTAATGAGCAGTTCTTC	CASSSSGVVRANEQFF
TRBV6-2/TRBV6-3	TRBJ2-3	TRBD2	.	TGTGCCAGCAGTTACATCCTAGCGGGAGTAAGAGATACGCAGTATTTT	CASSYILAGVRDTQYF
TRBV18	TRBJ2-7	TRBD2	.	TGTGCCAGCTCACCACTCCTCGGTCGGGGGGTAGCCTACGAGCAGTACTTC	CASSPLLGRGVAYEQYF
TRBV7-8	TRBJ1-1	.	.	TGTGCCAGCAGCTTAGACAGAGATCCGAACACTGAAGCTTTCTTT	CASSLDRDPNTEAFF
TRBV30	TRBJ2-7	TRBD2	.	TGTGCCTGGAGTGCCATAGCGGGAGCCTACGAGCAGTACTTC	CAWSAIAGAYEQYF
TRBV3-1/TRBV3-2	TRBJ1-1	.	.	TGTGCCAGCAGCTCCCGGACACCTGAAGCTTTCTTT	CASSSRTPEAFF
TRBV9	TRBJ2-1	.	few	TGTGCCAGCAGCGGATCCACTAGGTCGAGCTCCTACAATGAGCAGTTCTTC	CASSGSTRSSSYNEQFF
TRBV28	TRBJ1-6	.	.	TGTGCCAGCAGAACCGGGGGATCCTCCTATAATTCACCCCTCCACTTT	CASRTGGSSYNSPLHF
TRBV7-9	TRBJ1-1	TRBD1	once	TGTGCCAGCAGCTTAGCGAAGGGACAGGGGAGCACTGAAGCTTTCTTT	CASSLAKGQGSTEAFF
TRBV19	TRBJ1-5	.	.	TGTGCCAGTAGTGCCCTGAGGTGGAGCAATCAGCCCCAGCATTTT	CASSALRWSNQPQHF